Detailed here is one TCR beta chain. Donors were grouped by their self-reported clinical history. Methods used by the authors: The authors estimated nucleated cell counts from reference gene primer amplification. Profiling relied on immunoSEQ multiplex PCR, and the TCRdb table lists in-frame clones only, not all of them. V and J calls and clone size are those listed in that table; D and trimming were worked out from the DNA. The sample lists 350,000 to 450,000 clones; roughly 92% were seen once. The sample comes from a study of blood T cell repertoires in COVID-19. Looking at the study overall: Researchers got acute and convalescent COVID-19 samples from the United States, Italy and Spain. Sources were T cells, B-cell-depleted T cells, or PBMCs; the material itself was cDNA or gDNA.

The germline gives CDR1 LNHDA, CDR2 SQIVND (reference sequence). V lost 4 bases and J 2 bases, leaving 18 bases between the germline ends. The CDR3 spans 16 residues. Sequencing input: PBMCs or T cells enriched from blood (not recorded which). The receptor was isolated from a woman aged 40 to 50 who had been exposed to COVID-19. V and J are TRBV19 and TRBJ2-7, with a possible D match to TRBD1 (6 bases). CDR3 in amino acids: CASSTTLTGTTYEQYF. The CDR3 DNA follows: TGTGCCAGTAGTACTACCCTAACAGGGACAACCTACGAGCAGTACTTC.